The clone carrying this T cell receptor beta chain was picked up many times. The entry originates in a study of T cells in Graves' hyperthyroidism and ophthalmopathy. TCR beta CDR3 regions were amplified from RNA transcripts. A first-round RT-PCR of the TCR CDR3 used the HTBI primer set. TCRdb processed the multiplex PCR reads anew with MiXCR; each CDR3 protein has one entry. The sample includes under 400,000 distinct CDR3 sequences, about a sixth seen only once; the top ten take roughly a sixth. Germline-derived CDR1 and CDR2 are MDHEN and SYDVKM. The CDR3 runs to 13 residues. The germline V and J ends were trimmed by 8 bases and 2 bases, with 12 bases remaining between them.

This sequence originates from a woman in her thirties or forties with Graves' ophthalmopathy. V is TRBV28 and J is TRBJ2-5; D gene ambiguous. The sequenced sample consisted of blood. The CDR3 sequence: CASRSLQQETQYF. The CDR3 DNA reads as TGTGCCAGCCGGTCGTTACAGCAAGAGACCCAGTACTTC.